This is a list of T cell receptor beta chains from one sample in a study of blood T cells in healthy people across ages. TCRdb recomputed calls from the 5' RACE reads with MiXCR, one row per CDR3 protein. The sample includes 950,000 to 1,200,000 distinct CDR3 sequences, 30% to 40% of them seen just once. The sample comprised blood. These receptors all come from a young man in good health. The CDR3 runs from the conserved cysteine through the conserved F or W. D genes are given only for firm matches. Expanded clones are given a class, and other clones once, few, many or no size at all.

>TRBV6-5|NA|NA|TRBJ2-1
TGTGCCAGCAGCCCGGAGCCTAGCAGTGAGCAGTTCTTC
CASSPEPSSEQFF
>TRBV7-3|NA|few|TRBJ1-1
TGTGCCAGCAGCTTCTGGCAGGGAACTGAAGCTTTCTTT
CASSFWQGTEAFF
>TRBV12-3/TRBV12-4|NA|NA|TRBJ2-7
TGTGCCAGCAGCTTAACGCGGGACAACGCCTACGAGCAGTACTTC
CASSLTRDNAYEQYF
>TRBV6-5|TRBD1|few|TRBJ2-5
TGTGCCAGCAGTTACTCGAACAGGGGTCCTCAAGAGACCCAGTACTTC
CASSYSNRGPQETQYF
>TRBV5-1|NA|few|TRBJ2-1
TGCGCCAGCAGCTTGTATGTGGGGTCGAGCTCCTACAATGAGCAGTTCTTC
CASSLYVGSSSYNEQFF
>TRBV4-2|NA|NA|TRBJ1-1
TGTGCCAGCAGCCAAGGAGGGACCTCGAACACTGAAGCTTTCTTT
CASSQGGTSNTEAFF
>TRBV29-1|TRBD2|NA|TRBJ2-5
TGCAGCGGGGGGGGTCAAGAGACCCAGTACTTC
CSGGGQETQYF
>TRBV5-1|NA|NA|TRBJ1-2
TGCGCCAGCAGTCGTTGGACCGCGACCGTCTATGGCTACACCTTC
CASSRWTATVYGYTF
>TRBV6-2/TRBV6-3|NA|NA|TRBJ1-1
TGTGCCAGCATCGGCAGGGGATCGAAGAACACTGAAGCTTTCTTT
CASIGRGSKNTEAFF
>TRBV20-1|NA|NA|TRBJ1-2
TGCAGTGCTAGAGATACCCGGGGCTTCTATGGCTACACCTTC
CSARDTRGFYGYTF
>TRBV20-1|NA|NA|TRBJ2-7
TGCAGTGCTGGGCCAGGGGCCGGCTCCTACGAGCAGTACTTC
CSAGPGAGSYEQYF
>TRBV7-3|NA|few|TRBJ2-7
TGTGCCAGCAGCTCAGTATGGGGAGACCCTTTCATTTACTACGAGCAGTACTTC
CASSSVWGDPFIYYEQYF
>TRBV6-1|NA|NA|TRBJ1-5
TGTGCCAGCAGTGAAGTTAGTAATGACAGTAGGCCCCAGCATTTT
CASSEVSNDSRPQHF
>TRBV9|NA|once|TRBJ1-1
TGTGCCAGCAGCGCAACCGCGGGGGCTTTCTCCCCTGAAGCTTTCTTT
CASSATAGAFSPEAFF
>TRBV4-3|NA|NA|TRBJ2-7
TGCGCCAGCGCCCGCGCAGGAAACCGGGTCTACGAGCAGTACTTC
CASARAGNRVYEQYF
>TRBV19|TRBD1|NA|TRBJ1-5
TGTGCCAGTAGTATATTCACAGGGGCCCCCCTTAATCAGCCCCAGCATTTT
CASSIFTGAPLNQPQHF
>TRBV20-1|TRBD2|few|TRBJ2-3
TGCAGTGCTGCGACTAGCGGGGGACTCACAGATACGCAGTATTTT
CSAATSGGLTDTQYF
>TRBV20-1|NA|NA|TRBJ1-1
TGCAGTGCTAGGCGGATTCGGGGCACTGAAGCTTTCTTT
CSARRIRGTEAFF
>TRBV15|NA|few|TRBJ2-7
TGTGCCACCAGCGTTGCGGGACGAGGCTACGAGCAGTACTTC
CATSVAGRGYEQYF
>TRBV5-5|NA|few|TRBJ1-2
TGTGCCAGCAGCTTGGTGGCCGGGGATGGCTACACCTTC
CASSLVAGDGYTF
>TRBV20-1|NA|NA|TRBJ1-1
TGCAGTGCTAGACGGCGGGCCGGGAACACTGGAGCTTTCTTT
CSARRRAGNTGAFF
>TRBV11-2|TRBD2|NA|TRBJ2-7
TGTGCCAGCAGCTTAGAGGGAGGGATCTACGAGCAGTACTTC
CASSLEGGIYEQYF
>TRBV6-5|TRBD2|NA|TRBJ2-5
TGTGCCAGCTCAGCGGGGGAGCAGTACTTC
CASSAGEQYF
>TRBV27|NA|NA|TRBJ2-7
TGTGCCGGCGCATTCTCTCCCTGGGGGCAGTACTTC
CAGAFSPWGQYF
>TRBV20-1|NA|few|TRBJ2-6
TGCAGTGCAACGAAGGGTTCGGGGGCCAACGTCCTGACTTTC
CSATKGSGANVLTF
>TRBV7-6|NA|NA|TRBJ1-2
TGTGCCAGCAGCTTAGCGCAGGGCAGACACTATGGCTACACCTTC
CASSLAQGRHYGYTF
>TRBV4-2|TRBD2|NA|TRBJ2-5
TGTGCCAGCAGCCAAGGGACTAGCGGGGGAGGAGAGACCCAGTACTTC
CASSQGTSGGGETQYF
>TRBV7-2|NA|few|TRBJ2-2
TGTGCCAGCAGCTTTCTTGGAGCCGGGGAGCTGTTTTTT
CASSFLGAGELFF
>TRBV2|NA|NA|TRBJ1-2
TGTGCCAGCAATACGGGGGCTAACTATGGCTACACCTTC
CASNTGANYGYTF
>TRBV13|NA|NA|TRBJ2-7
TGTGCCAGCAGTGAATGGGGGAGCTACGAGCAGTACTTC
CASSEWGSYEQYF
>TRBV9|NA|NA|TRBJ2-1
TGTGCCAGCAGCGTAGTGGGGGCAACTGAACAGTTCTTC
CASSVVGATEQFF
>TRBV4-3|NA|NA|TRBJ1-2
TGCGCCAGCAGCCAAGGAAGGCCTAAAGATGGCTACACCTTC
CASSQGRPKDGYTF
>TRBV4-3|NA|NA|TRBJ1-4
TGCGCCAGCAGCCGAGACCGACAGGAGAATGAAAAACTGTTTTTT
CASSRDRQENEKLFF
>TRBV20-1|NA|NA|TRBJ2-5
TGTAGTGCTAGAGATGGTAGCTCTCAGGAGACCCAGTACTTC
CSARDGSSQETQYF
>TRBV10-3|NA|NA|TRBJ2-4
TGTGCCATCAGTGCCCCGCAGGACTCCTACAATGAGCAGTACTTC
CAISAPQDSYNEQYF
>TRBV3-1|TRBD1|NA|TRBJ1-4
TGTGCCAGCAGTCCCCCCGGGACAGGTGCAACTAATGAAAAACTGTTTTTT
CASSPPGTGATNEKLFF
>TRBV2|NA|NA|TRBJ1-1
TGTGCCAGCAGTGAACAATCGACCGGGAACACTGAAGCTTTCTTT
CASSEQSTGNTEAFF
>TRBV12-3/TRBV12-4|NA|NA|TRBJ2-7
TGTGCCAGCAGCCGCCAGGAGTACAATGAGCAGTACTTC
CASSRQEYNEQYF
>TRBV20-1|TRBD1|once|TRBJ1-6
TGCAGTGCTAGAGGACAGGGGATGCCCTCCTATAATTCACCCCTCCACTTT
CSARGQGMPSYNSPLHF